This T cell receptor (beta chain) emerged from a study of T cell repertoires in cytomegalovirus infection (dated by TCRdb to about 2019). About the investigation overall: Alongside well-studied HLA-B-restricted epitopes, the peptide stimulations were aimed at recently identified HLA-C-restricted CMV epitopes, whose presentation resists viral immunomodulation. The HLA type of each donor mattered for the analysis, because public TCR beta signatures pointed to carriage of CMV infection along with the matching HLA type. Findings and caveats that apply to the study as a whole: In the ex vivo response, HLA-C-restricted CMV-specific TCR beta clonotypes were dominant, and in two of eight donors the single most frequent clonotype came from this HLA-C-restricted group. Cumulative frequency of public TCR beta family members discriminated carriers of CMV infection plus the relevant HLA type in this cohort and an independent approximately 370-donor cohort.

This clonotype was counted many times. The antigen it binds to is not known. The sample holds no much larger clone one base away, and base qualities are not on file. From a lookup of the germline V gene, CDR1 and CDR2 are SGHTA and FQGNSA. From its cysteine to its phenylalanine, the CDR3 spans 15 amino acids. Here the CDR3 DNA is all that survives: 45 bases in frame from base 1. V is pared back by 5 bases and J by 2 bases, with 14 bases lying between the germline termini. The sequencer was an Illumina HiSeq 1500. The public reads were quality trimmed at Q25 with fastp and then assembled into clones with MiXCR by TCRdb, keeping productive beta chains. Every distinct CDR3 protein forms one entry, paired with its most common genes and DNA. Within this sample are some 270,000 distinct CDR3 sequences, with 22% of them counted one time only. About 20% of the sample is held by the ten biggest clonotypes. Interpreted using the paper, the treatment or condition label stands for: in vitro stimulation with specific CMV peptide epitopes to enrich CMV-specific T cells.

The receptor's source is a human donor in good health (CMV status not recorded). Some clones in this sample may be carry-over from other donors' samples. Sequenced here: cultured PBMCs, sampled from culture after CMV antigen stimulation. This chain is built from TRBV7-2 and TRBJ2-3; no confident D gene assignment can be made. The CDR3 reads CASSPSRLPTDTQYF. The DNA reads TGTGCCAGCAGCCCTTCGAGACTCCCCACAGATACGCAGTATTTT.